What follows is one T cell receptor (beta chain) and its context. Repertoires were generated with immunoSEQ multiplex PCR, while TCRdb's copy carries only in-frame clones and drops some. The sample lists 85,000 to 90,000 clones, roughly nine tenths occurring once. This CDR3 region has 14 residues. Germline CDR1 and CDR2: MGHDK and SYGVNS. The ends were cut back, 4 bases at V and 0 bases at J, with 8 bases in the middle. The sample belongs to a study of blood T cell repertoires in COVID-19. This TCR came from a woman at least 80 years old with active COVID-19. This chain connects TRBV25-1 to TRBJ2-3; the D is unclear. The sequencing input was peripheral blood. CDR3 nucleotides: TGTGCCAGCAGTGCCGCGGCGAGCACAGATACGCAGTATTTT. Its protein is CASSAAASTDTQYF.